This entry is about one T cell receptor beta chain. The antigen it recognizes is unknown. Base qualities are missing; no much larger clone stands one base away. The CDR3 sequence holds 15 residues, the cysteine and phenylalanine included. Only CDR3 DNA is held: 45 bases, read in frame from base 1. CDR1 and CDR2 are read off the germline V gene as SGHRS and YFSETQ. V is reduced by 3 bases and J by 0 bases, leaving a spacing of 12 bases between them. The data derive from a study of control samples from healthy donors and cancer patients (dated by TCRdb to between 2020 and 2021). Receptors were amplified or captured by the immunoSEQ multiplex PCR assay. TCRdb retrieved this table from immuneACCESS and kept in-frame rearrangements only. Not all clones are present; in checked studies, unresolved V genes account for under half, and no reason is known for the remainder. Here the sample has 40,000 or so clones; roughly 90% occur a single time. The ten largest clones take up 22% of the sample.

The chain employs TRBV5-1 and TRBJ1-1; 6 matching bases give a weak D call of TRBD1. This clonotype was sampled from a middle-aged woman with head and neck cancer. Specimen: PBMCs. The CDR3 loop reads CASSWGAGVNTEAFF. The nucleotides are TGCGCCAGCAGCTGGGGGGCGGGAGTGAACACTGAAGCTTTCTTT.